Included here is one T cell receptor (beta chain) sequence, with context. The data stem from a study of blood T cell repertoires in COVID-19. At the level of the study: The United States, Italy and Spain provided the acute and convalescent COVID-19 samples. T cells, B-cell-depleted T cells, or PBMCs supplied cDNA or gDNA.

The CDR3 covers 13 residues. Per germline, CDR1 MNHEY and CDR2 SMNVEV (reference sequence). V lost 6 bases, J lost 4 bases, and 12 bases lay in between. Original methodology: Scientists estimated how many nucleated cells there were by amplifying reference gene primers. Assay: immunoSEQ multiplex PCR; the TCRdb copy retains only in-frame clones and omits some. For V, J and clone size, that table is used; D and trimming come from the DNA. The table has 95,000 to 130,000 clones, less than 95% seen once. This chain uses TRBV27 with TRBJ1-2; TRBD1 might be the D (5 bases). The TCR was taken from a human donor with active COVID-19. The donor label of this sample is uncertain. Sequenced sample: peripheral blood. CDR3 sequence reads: CASSRRDSYGYTF. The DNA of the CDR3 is TGTGCCAGCAGCCGCAGAGACAGCTATGGCTACACCTTC.